This T cell receptor (beta chain) was observed in a study of identical twins. This clonotype was observed a few times. In TCRdb, the 5' RACE reads were re-called with MiXCR into one record per CDR3 protein. The sample has fewer than 900,000 distinct CDR3 sequences; 21% are singletons. The germline V and J ends were trimmed by 0 bases and 8 bases, with 19 bases remaining between them. Germline CDR1 is LGHNA and CDR2 is YSLEER. The length of the CDR3 is 16 residues. These data were also reused for a study on T cells expressing NK-cell markers.

This receptor was identified in a woman between 18 and 30 years old in good health. The sample comprised PBMCs. The J gene is TRBJ1-2, the V gene TRBV4-3; a possible D gene is TRBD1 (5 bases). The CDR3 reads CASSQDYSYGGRGYTF. CDR3 sequence (DNA): TGCGCCAGCAGCCAAGATTATAGTTACGGGGGAAGAGGCTACACCTTC.